Below, one TCR beta chain is given with its context. Its antigen is still unknown. Using immunoSEQ multiplex PCR, the repertoire was profiled, and TCRdb retains in-frame clones only, with some absent. The sample includes a few million clones, around nine tenths of them seen just once. This sample was taken from a study of shared clonotypes between healthy human individuals. Study-level results: Researchers sampled blood only, noting tissue repertoires likely differ. The low donor count limited represented genetic and exposure-history diversity. The sharing of 4% to 5.5% of naive CD4 clonotypes was seen across a handful of donors.

The CDR3 is 18 amino acids. Trimming at V came to 3 bases and at J to 0 bases, leaving 11 bases not matched to a gene. Germline V gene data show CDR1 as SGHAT and CDR2 as FQNNGV. The sequencing input was naive CD4+ T cells sorted from blood. Subset specified: CD45RA+ positively selected. This TCR was sampled from a man aged 18 to 30 in good health. The chain carries TRBV11-2 and TRBJ2-3; TRBD2 agrees at 8 bases. CDR3 DNA sequence: TGTGCCAGCAGCTTCCCTAGGTTGGCTAGCGGGAGCACAGATACGCAGTATTTT. Encoded protein: CASSFPRLASGSTDTQYF.